This TCR beta chain was obtained from a study of T cells in Graves' hyperthyroidism and ophthalmopathy. For the study at large: Sampling of peripheral blood happened at initial diagnosis, prior to any treatment.

Looked up from germline, CDR1 is SEHNR and CDR2 is FQNEAQ (reference sequence). This CDR3 has 13 amino acids. V was pared by 5 bases and J by 7 bases, with 15 bases between. A remark on this clonotype: This may stem from a read error, because a much larger clone lies one nucleotide away.

An absence of ophthalmopathy progression within 18 months meant stable Graves' hyperthyroidism. Diagnostic decisions used clinical symptoms, serum thyroxine and TRAb, thyroid ultrasound and orbital computed tomography. Around 10 ml of fresh peripheral blood supplied the PBMCs. RNA transcripts yielded amplified TCR beta CDR3 regions. A first-round RT-PCR of the TCR CDR3 used the HTBI primer set. Each CDR3 protein is one row after TCRdb ran MiXCR on the multiplex PCR reads. Of some 180,000 distinct CDR3 sequences listed, more than 15% were seen once; the top ten hold about 29%. The sample was blood. V gene TRBV7-9 combines with J gene TRBJ2-7; D might be TRBD1 (6 bases). The TCR was taken from a woman in her forties or fifties with Graves' hyperthyroidism. The CDR3 protein is CASSPGALGEQYF. The CDR3 bases are TGTGCCAGCAGCCCAGGGGCTTTGGGGGAGCAGTACTTC.